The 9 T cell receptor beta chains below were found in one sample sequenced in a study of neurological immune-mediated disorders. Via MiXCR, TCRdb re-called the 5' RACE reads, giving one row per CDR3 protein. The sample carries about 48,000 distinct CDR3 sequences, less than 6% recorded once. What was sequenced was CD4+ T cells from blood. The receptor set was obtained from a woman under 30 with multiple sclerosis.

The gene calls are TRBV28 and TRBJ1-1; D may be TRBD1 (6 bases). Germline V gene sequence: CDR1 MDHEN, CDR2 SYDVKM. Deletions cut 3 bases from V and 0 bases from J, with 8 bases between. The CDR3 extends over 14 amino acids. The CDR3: CASSFWTVNTEAFF. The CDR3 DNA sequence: TGTGCCAGCAGTTTTTGGACAGTGAACACTGAAGCTTTCTTT.

The CDR3 is CASSIYSGTGELFF. The CDR3, as DNA: TGTGCCAGTAGTATATACTCCGGTACCGGGGAGCTGTTTTTT. The chain has TRBV19 and TRBJ2-2; the D is unclear. V was shortened by 2 bases and J by 5 bases, with 9 bases between the two germline ends. CDR1 is LNHDA, CDR2 SQIVND, per germline (reference sequence). The CDR3 loop spans 14 amino acids.

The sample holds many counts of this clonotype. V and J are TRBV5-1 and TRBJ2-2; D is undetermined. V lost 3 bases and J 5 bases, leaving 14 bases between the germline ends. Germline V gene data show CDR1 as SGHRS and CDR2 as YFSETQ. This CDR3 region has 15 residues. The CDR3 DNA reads TGCGCCAGCAGCTCCCCCCTGACCAGTACCGGGGAGCTGTTTTTT. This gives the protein CASSSPLTSTGELFF.

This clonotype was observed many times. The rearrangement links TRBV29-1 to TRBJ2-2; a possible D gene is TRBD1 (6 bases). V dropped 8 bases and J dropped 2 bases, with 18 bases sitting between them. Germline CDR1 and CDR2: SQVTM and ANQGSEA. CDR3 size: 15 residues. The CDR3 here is CSSSTGPSNTGELFF. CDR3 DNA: TGCAGCTCCTCGACAGGTCCTTCAAACACCGGGGAGCTGTTTTTT.

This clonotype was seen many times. Here the CDR3 DNA reads TGTGCCAGCAGCTTACAGACAGAGAATAATTCACCCCTCCACTTT. This gives the protein CASSLQTENNSPLHF. J is TRBJ1-6 and V is TRBV7-9, with D perhaps TRBD1 (5 bases). Germline V lookup: CDR1 SEHNR, CDR2 FQNEAQ (reference sequence). CDR3 length: 15 amino acids. Trimming removed 2 bases at V and 5 bases at J, with 10 bases between.

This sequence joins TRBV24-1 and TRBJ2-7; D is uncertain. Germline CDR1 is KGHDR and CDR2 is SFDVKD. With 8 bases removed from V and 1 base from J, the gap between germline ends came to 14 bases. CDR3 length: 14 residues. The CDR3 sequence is CATKSATKSYEQYV. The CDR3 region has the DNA TGTGCCACCAAGTCTGCTACTAAGTCCTACGAGCAGTACGTC.

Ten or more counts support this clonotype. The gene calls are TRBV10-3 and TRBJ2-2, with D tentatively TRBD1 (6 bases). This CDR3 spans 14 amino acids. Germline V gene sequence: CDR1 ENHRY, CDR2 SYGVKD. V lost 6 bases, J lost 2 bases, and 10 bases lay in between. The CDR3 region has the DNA TGTGCCATCAGGCCGGGACATAACACCGGGGAGCTGTTTTTT. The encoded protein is CAIRPGHNTGELFF.

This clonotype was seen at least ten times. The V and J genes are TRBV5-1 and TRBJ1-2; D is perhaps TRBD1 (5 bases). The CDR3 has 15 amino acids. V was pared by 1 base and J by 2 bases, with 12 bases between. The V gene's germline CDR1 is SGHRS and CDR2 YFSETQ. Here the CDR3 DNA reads TGCGCCAGCAGCTTGAACCTTCAGGGCAACTATGGCTACACCTTC. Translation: CASSLNLQGNYGYTF.

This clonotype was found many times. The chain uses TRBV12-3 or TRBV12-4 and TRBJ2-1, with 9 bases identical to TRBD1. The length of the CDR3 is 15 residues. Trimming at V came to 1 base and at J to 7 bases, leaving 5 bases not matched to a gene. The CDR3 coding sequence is TGTGCCAGCAGTTTAGGGACAGGGGTTTTAAATGAGCAGTTCTTC. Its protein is CASSLGTGVLNEQFF.